These 30 T cell receptor beta chains came from one sample sequenced in a study of metastatic and nonmetastatic thyroid tumors. TCRdb re-analyzed the PCR reads through MiXCR. The table has about 30,000 clones, 25% to 30% seen once; the top ten hold approximately 31%. No treatment had been given to any patient before thyroid surgery. The sequencing input was blood. The receptor set was obtained from a female donor with papillary thyroid cancer or a benign thyroid nodule (not recorded which). Some clones in this sample may be carry-over from other donors' samples.

The chain links TRBV3-1 to TRBJ1-2; the match to TRBD1 covers 12 bases. V was pared by 5 bases and J by 4 bases, with 8 bases of the junction left unmatched. The CDR3 loop spans 16 amino acids. Germline V gene data show CDR1 as LGHDT and CDR2 as YNNKEL (reference sequence). The chain's CDR3 is CASSSGTGGRSYGYTF. The CDR3 nucleotides are TGTGCCAGCAGCTCCGGGACAGGGGGCAGGTCCTATGGCTACACCTTC.

The rearrangement joins TRBV20-1 to TRBJ2-7; 8 nucleotides agree with TRBD2. Germline V gene data show CDR1 as DFQATT and CDR2 as SNEGSKA (reference sequence). This CDR3 has 14 residues. With 6 bases clipped from V and 4 bases from J, the junction kept 11 bases outside the gene matches. The CDR3 DNA sequence: TGCAGTGCCTTACCGGGACTAGAGCGGTACGAGCAGTACTTC. This translates into CSALPGLERYEQYF.

Here the CDR3 reads CASRSNRGRTEAFF. The DNA for the CDR3 is TGTGCCAGCAGATCAAACAGGGGAAGGACTGAAGCTTTCTTT. This sequence joins TRBV28 and TRBJ1-1; 7 nucleotides agree with TRBD1. This CDR3 contains 14 residues. CDR1 and CDR2 from the germline V gene are MDHEN and SYDVKM. The junction had 9 bases not matched to a gene; V was cut back by 6 bases and J by 5 bases.

The J gene is TRBJ1-3, the V gene TRBV12-3 or TRBV12-4; no clear D. Trimming stripped 8 bases from V and 0 bases from J, with 2 bases between. The CDR3 is 11 amino acids. CDR3 loop: CASGSGNTIYF. The CDR3 bases are TGTGCCAGCGGCTCTGGAAACACCATATATTTT.

Written as DNA, the CDR3 is TGCGCCAGCAGCGAGACAGGGGGATTTCAACCCCTCCACTTT. Its translation: CASSETGGFQPLHF. This chain uses TRBV5-1 with TRBJ1-6; 9 bases line up with TRBD1. V lost 4 bases and J lost 12; bases outside the gene matches: 8. The CDR3 sequence is 14 residues long. Germline V gene data show CDR1 as SGHRS and CDR2 as YFSETQ.

This clone has only a few counts. Sequence at one end of the junction differs from germline and may be a read error. V usage is TRBV28 and J usage is TRBJ2-2; the D is unclear. Germline CDR1 and CDR2: MDHEN and SYDVKM. The CDR3 spans 12 residues. CDR3 protein: CDSSQATGELFF. In nucleotides, the CDR3 is TGTGACAGCTCCCAGGCCACCGGGGAGCTGTTTTTT.

The chain joins TRBV19 to TRBJ1-6; no firm D call. Per the germline V gene, CDR1 is LNHDA and CDR2 is SQIVND (reference sequence). V gave up 7 bases and J gave up 7 bases, with 20 bases separating them. The CDR3 totals 16 residues. DNA of the CDR3: TGTGCCAGTATGGAGGCAGGTCTGGCTAAGAATTCACCCCTCCACTTT. It is translated as CASMEAGLAKNSPLHF. Together with reference TRBV19 and TRBJ1-6, the CDR3 gives the full variable domain: DGGITQSPKYLFRKEGQNVTLSCEQNLNHDAMYWYRQDPGQGLRLIYYSQIVNDFQKGDIAEGYSVSREKKESFPLTVTSAQKNPTAFYLCASMEAGLAKNSPLHFGNGTRLTVT.

The chain combines TRBV5-1 with TRBJ2-7; 10 nucleotides align to TRBD1. The ends lost 4 bases at V and 4 bases at J; junction bases unmatched: 2. Germline CDR1 reads SGHRS; CDR2 reads YFSETQ. This CDR3 spans 13 amino acids. CDR3: CASSGTGVYEQYF. CDR3 DNA: TGCGCCAGCAGCGGGACAGGGGTTTACGAGCAGTACTTC.

The chain has TRBV30 and TRBJ1-3, with D uncertain. Trimming took 0 bases from V and 0 from J, leaving 3 bases between them. The CDR3 spans 13 residues. From germline, CDR1 is GTSNPN and CDR2 SVGIG (reference sequence). CDR3 in amino acids: CAWSVYSGNTIYF. The CDR3 DNA follows: TGTGCCTGGAGTGTCTACTCTGGAAACACCATATATTTT.

This clone is labeled as medium-sized. The V gene is TRBV27, the J gene TRBJ1-1; D uncertain. The germline V gene encodes CDR1 MNHEY and CDR2 SMNVEV (reference sequence). CDR3 length: 13 amino acids. Trimming removed 2 bases at V and 1 base at J, with 5 bases between. The CDR3 loop is CASSLRGNTEAFF. The CDR3 DNA reads TGTGCCAGCAGTTTAAGAGGGAACACTGAAGCTTTCTTT.

The chain recombines TRBV20-1 with TRBJ1-2; maybe TRBD1 (5 bases). Germline lookup yields CDR1 DFQATT and CDR2 SNEGSKA (reference sequence). V was pared by 5 bases and J by 8 bases, with 15 bases between. The CDR3 has 12 amino acids. DNA for the CDR3: TGCAGTGCTTGGGACCTGCCGTTAGGCTACACCTTC. Encoded protein: CSAWDLPLGYTF.

The V and J genes are TRBV6-5 and TRBJ2-1, with D perhaps TRBD1 (6 bases). V was trimmed by 0 bases and J by 3 bases, leaving 9 bases between them. Germline values: CDR1 MNHEY, CDR2 SVGAGI. This CDR3 is 15 amino acids long. CDR3 loop: CASSYSGTHYNEQFF. Written as DNA, the CDR3 is TGTGCCAGCAGTTACTCTGGGACACACTACAATGAGCAGTTCTTC.

This clone was picked up many times. The chain links TRBV5-1 to TRBJ2-6, with 8 bases that match TRBD2. V lost 4 bases and J lost 2; bases outside the gene matches: 8. Germline CDR1 is SGHRS and CDR2 is YFSETQ. The CDR3 runs to 17 residues. The CDR3 region is CASSTRGGVAGANVLTF. The CDR3 DNA reads as TGCGCCAGCAGCACCCGGGGGGGGGTCGCTGGGGCCAACGTCCTGACTTTC.

The rearrangement joins TRBV20-1 to TRBJ2-7, with D perhaps matching TRBD1 or TRBD2 (5 bases each). This CDR3 is 15 amino acids long. V was clipped by 0 bases and J by 0 bases, with 12 bases between them. CDR1 is DFQATT, CDR2 SNEGSKA, per germline (reference sequence). This CDR3 reads CSARDLTGASYEQYF. DNA of the CDR3: TGCAGTGCTAGAGACTTAACCGGGGCCTCCTACGAGCAGTACTTC.

This chain links TRBV20-1 with TRBJ1-1, with D possibly being TRBD1 (6 bases). Germline V lookup: CDR1 DFQATT, CDR2 SNEGSKA (reference sequence). The CDR3 is 12 amino acids. V shed 6 bases and J shed 1 base, with 9 bases lying between them. The CDR3 here is CSATDRNTEAFF. Here the CDR3 DNA reads TGCAGTGCCACGGACAGGAACACTGAAGCTTTCTTT.

The chain is built from TRBV30 and TRBJ1-2; a weak D match, TRBD1 (6 bases). Trimming shortened V by 7 bases and J by 5 bases, and 20 bases separated the two germline ends. Germline CDR1 reads GTSNPN; CDR2 reads SVGIG (reference sequence). The CDR3 contains 14 residues. CDR3 loop: CASRTVLGKYGYTF. CDR3 bases: TGTGCCTCAAGGACAGTCTTGGGGAAGTATGGCTACACCTTC.

Ten or more counts support this clone. One end of the junction does not line up with germline, which may come from a read error. This sequence joins TRBV20-1 and TRBJ1-2; D remains unclear. CDR3 length: 13 amino acids. Germline V gene data show CDR1 as DFQATT and CDR2 as SNEGSKA (reference sequence). The CDR3 loop reads CSGRGGQLYGYTF. The DNA for the CDR3 is TGCAGTGGTAGAGGAGGGCAGCTCTATGGCTACACCTTC.

The chain links TRBV12-3 or TRBV12-4 to TRBJ1-1; 9 bases align to TRBD1. The junction had 7 bases not matched to a gene; V was cut back by 9 bases and J by 5 bases. The CDR3 contains 13 residues. CDR3 coding DNA: TGTGCCAGTGGACAGGGGCTGAGAACTGAAGCTTTCTTT. Its translation: CASGQGLRTEAFF.

This clone was seen repeatedly, ten times or more. V usage is TRBV7-6 and J usage is TRBJ1-1; no firm D call. Germline V gene data show CDR1 as SGHVS and CDR2 as FNYEAQ. This CDR3 is 13 amino acids long. The V gene lost 1 base and the J gene lost 4 bases, with 7 bases spanning the gap. The DNA for the CDR3 is TGTGCCAGCAGCTTAGGGGGATCCACTGAAGCTTTCTTT. This encodes CASSLGGSTEAFF.

This clone has more than one count but fewer than ten. The gene calls are TRBV6-1 and TRBJ1-5; 8 positions agree with TRBD1. CDR1 is MNHNS and CDR2 is SASEGT in the germline V gene. Trimming cost V 1 base and J 7 bases; bases outside gene matches: 6. The CDR3 has 15 amino acids. Written as DNA, the CDR3 is TGTGCCAGCAGTGAAGTAGGGACAGGCGGACAGCCCCAGCATTTT. Translating gives CASSEVGTGGQPQHF.

The chain carries TRBV6-1 and TRBJ2-1; 7 positions agree with TRBD2. Per the germline V gene, CDR1 is MNHNS and CDR2 is SASEGT. The ends lost 6 bases at V and 15 bases at J; junction bases unmatched: 8. CDR3 length equals 11 residues. CDR3 sequence: CASRGAGRGFF. CDR3 DNA sequence: TGTGCCAGCAGGGGAGCGGGACGGGGGTTCTTC.

This clone has a handful of counts. The rearrangement links TRBV6-1 to TRBJ1-1, with 7 bases identical to TRBD1. The V gene's germline CDR1 is MNHNS and CDR2 SASEGT. This CDR3 comprises 14 residues. With 5 bases clipped from V and 3 bases from J, the junction kept 6 bases outside the gene matches. The CDR3 DNA reads as TGTGCCAGCAGTTCCAGAACAGGGGACACTGAAGCTTTCTTT. This gives the protein CASSSRTGDTEAFF.

This sequence joins TRBV27 and TRBJ2-2, with TRBD1 as a possible D gene (6 bases). CDR3 length: 13 amino acids. Per germline, CDR1 MNHEY and CDR2 SMNVEV (reference sequence). V lost 5 bases, J lost 7 bases, and 11 bases lay in between. CDR3 sequence (DNA): TGTGCCAGCAGTCCCTGGACAGACGGGGAGCTGTTTTTT. Amino acid sequence: CASSPWTDGELFF.

The chain couples TRBV20-1 to TRBJ1-3; D is perhaps TRBD1 (6 bases). This CDR3 region has 14 residues. The germline CDR1 and CDR2 sequences are DFQATT and SNEGSKA (reference sequence). V lost 0 bases and J lost 5, with 11 bases in between. The CDR3 DNA reads TGCAGTGCTAGAGATCTTCAGGGGAGAAACACCATATATTTT. It encodes CSARDLQGRNTIYF.

Relative to its sample, this clone is medium-sized. The chain carries TRBV27 and TRBJ2-2; D call uncertain. V was clipped by 10 bases and J by 0 bases, with 6 bases between them. This CDR3 is built from 12 residues. Germline CDR1 and CDR2: MNHEY and SMNVEV (reference sequence). In DNA form, the CDR3 reads TGTGCCATCTCATCGAACACCGGGGAGCTGTTTTTT. This sequence encodes CAISSNTGELFF.

Sample share makes this clone medium-sized. The V and J genes are TRBV20-1 and TRBJ2-7; TRBD1 matches at 7 bases. Germline CDR1 reads DFQATT; CDR2 reads SNEGSKA (reference sequence). This CDR3 has 11 residues. V lost 6 bases and J lost 4; bases outside the gene matches: 3. CDR3 coding DNA: TGCAGTGCCAGGGGGAAATACGAGCAGTACTTC. Its translation: CSARGKYEQYF.

The chain is built from TRBV12-3 or TRBV12-4 and TRBJ2-2; D is uncertain. The CDR3 has 14 amino acids. The V end was cut by 4 bases, the J end by 6 bases, with 12 bases between. CDR3 nucleotide sequence: TGTGCCAGCAGTTCCGTTTACTCGGCCGGGGAGCTGTTTTTT. Translation gives CASSSVYSAGELFF.

This clone occurred many times. The chain employs TRBV19 and TRBJ2-1, with D hard to call. This CDR3 contains 12 residues. The V end lost 6 bases, the J end lost 8 bases, and 11 bases lay between the germline ends. CDR1 LNHDA and CDR2 SQIVND come from the germline V gene (reference sequence). As DNA, the CDR3 is TGTGCCAGTAGCACGGGTCATGATGAGCAGTTCTTC. Translating gives CASSTGHDEQFF.

The chain links TRBV7-6 to TRBJ2-2, with D possibly TRBD2 on 5 matching bases. The V end lost 6 bases, the J end lost 5 bases, and 22 bases lay between the germline ends. Germline lookup yields CDR1 SGHVS and CDR2 FNYEAQ. The CDR3 is 17 residues long. CDR3 sequence (DNA): TGTGCCAGCAGTCTAGGCATTGCAGGAGGTTATACCGGGGAGCTGTTTTTT. It is translated as CASSLGIAGGYTGELFF. The variable domain in full, completed from reference TRBV7-6 and TRBJ2-2, reads GAGVSQSPRYKVTKRGQDVALRCDPISGHVSLYWYRQALGQGPEFLTYFNYEAQQDKSGLPNDRFSAERPEGSISTLTIQRTEQRDSAMYRCASSLGIAGGYTGELFFGEGSRLTVL.

The chain employs TRBV7-2 and TRBJ2-7; D is perhaps TRBD1 (5 bases). With 6 bases removed from V and 0 bases from J, the gap between germline ends came to 15 bases. CDR1 is SGHTA and CDR2 is FQGNSA in the germline V gene. The CDR3 covers 15 residues. The CDR3 sequence: CASSEARASSYEQYF. DNA for the CDR3: TGTGCCAGCAGTGAAGCCAGGGCGAGCTCCTACGAGCAGTACTTC.